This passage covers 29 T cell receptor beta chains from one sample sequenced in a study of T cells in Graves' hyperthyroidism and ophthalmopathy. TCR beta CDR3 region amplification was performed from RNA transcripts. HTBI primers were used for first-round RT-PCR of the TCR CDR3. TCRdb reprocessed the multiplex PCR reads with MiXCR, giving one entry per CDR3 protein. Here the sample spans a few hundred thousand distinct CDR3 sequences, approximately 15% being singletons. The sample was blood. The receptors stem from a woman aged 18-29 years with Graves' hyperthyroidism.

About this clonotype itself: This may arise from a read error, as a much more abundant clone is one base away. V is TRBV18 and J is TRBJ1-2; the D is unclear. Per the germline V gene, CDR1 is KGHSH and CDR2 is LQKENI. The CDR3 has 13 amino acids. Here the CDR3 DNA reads TGTGCCAGCTTACCACTAATGGCGGAGGGCTACACCTTC. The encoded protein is CASLPLMAEGYTF. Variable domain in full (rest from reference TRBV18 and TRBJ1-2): NAGVMQNPRHLVRRRGQEARLRCSPMKGHSHVYWYRQLPEEGLKFMVYLQKENIIDESGMPKERFSAEFPKEGPSILRIQQVVRGDSAAYFCASLPLMAEGYTFGSGTRLTVV.

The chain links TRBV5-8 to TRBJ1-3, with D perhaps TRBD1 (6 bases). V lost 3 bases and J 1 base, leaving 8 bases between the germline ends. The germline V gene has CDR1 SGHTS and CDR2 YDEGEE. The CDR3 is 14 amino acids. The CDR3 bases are TGTGCCAGCAGCTCCAGGGGATCTGGAAACACCATATATTTT. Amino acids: CASSSRGSGNTIYF.

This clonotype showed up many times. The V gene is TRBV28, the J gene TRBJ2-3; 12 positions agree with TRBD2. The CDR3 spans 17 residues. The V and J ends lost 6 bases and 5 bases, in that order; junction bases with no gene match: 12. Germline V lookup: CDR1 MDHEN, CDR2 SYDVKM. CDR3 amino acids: CASSHLLAGGIGDTQYF. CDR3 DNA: TGTGCCAGCAGCCACCTCCTAGCGGGAGGGATCGGAGATACGCAGTATTTT.

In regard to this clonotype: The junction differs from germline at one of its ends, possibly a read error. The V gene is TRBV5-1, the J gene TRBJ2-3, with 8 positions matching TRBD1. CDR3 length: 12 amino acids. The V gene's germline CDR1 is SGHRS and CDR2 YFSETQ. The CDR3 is CAGGQGPDTQYF. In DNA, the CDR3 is TGTGCCGGTGGACAGGGTCCAGATACGCAGTATTTT.

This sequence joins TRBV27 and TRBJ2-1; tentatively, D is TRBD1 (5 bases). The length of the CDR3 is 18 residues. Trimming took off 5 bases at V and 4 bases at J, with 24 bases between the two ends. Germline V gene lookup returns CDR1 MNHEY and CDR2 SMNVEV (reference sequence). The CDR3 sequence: CASSPPVGQTLYYNEQFF. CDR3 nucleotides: TGTGCCAGCAGTCCCCCGGTGGGGCAGACCCTCTATTACAATGAGCAGTTCTTC.

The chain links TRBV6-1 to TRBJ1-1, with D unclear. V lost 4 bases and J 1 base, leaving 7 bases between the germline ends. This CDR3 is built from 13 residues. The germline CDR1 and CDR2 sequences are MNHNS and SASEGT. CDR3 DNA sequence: TGTGCCAGCAGTGCATGGGGGAACACTGAAGCTTTCTTT. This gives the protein CASSAWGNTEAFF.

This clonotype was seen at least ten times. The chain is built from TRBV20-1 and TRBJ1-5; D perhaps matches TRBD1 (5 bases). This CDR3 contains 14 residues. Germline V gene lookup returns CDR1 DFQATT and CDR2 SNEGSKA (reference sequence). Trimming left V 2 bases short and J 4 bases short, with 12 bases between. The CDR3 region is CSARSHRRNQPQHF. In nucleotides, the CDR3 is TGCAGTGCTAGATCCCACAGGCGTAATCAGCCCCAGCATTTT.

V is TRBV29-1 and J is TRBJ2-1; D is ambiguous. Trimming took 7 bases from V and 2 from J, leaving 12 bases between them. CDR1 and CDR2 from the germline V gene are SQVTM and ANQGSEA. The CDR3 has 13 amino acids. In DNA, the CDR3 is TGCAGCGCCGGAAGTAGTGCCTACAATGAGCAGTTCTTC. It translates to CSAGSSAYNEQFF.

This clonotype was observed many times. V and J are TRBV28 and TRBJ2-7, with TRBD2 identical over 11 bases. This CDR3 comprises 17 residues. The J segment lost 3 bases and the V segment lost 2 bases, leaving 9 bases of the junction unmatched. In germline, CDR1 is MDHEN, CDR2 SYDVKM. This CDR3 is CASSLPTSGRGNYEQYF. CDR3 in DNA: TGTGCCAGCAGTTTACCAACTAGCGGGAGAGGCAACTACGAGCAGTACTTC. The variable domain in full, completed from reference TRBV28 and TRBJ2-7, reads DVKVTQSSRYLVKRTGEKVFLECVQDMDHENMFWYRQDPGLGLRLIYFSYDVKMKEKGDIPEGYSVSREKKERFSLILESASTNQTSMYLCASSLPTSGRGNYEQYFGPGTRLTVT.

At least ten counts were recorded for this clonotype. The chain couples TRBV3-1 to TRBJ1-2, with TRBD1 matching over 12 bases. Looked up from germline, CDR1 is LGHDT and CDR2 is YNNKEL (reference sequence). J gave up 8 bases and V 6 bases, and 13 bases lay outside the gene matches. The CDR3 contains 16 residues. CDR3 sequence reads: CASRHGTGGPIDGYTF. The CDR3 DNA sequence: TGTGCCAGCAGACATGGGACAGGGGGCCCCATTGACGGCTACACCTTC. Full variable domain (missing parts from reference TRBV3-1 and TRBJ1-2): DTAVSQTPKYLVTQMGNDKSIKCEQNLGHDTMYWYKQDSKKFLKIMFSYNNKELIINETVPNRFSPKSPDKAHLNLHINSLELGDSAVYFCASRHGTGGPIDGYTFGSGTRLTVV.

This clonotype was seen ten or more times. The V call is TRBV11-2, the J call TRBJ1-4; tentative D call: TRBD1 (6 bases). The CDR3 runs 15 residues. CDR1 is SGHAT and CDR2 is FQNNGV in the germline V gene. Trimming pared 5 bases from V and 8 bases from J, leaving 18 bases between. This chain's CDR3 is CASSQTTGIGEKLFF. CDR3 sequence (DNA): TGTGCCAGCAGCCAAACCACAGGGATTGGGGAAAAACTGTTTTTT. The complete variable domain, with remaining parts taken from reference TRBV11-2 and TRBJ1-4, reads EAGVAQSPRYKIIEKRQSVAFWCNPISGHATLYWYQQILGQGPKLLIQFQNNGVVDDSQLPKDRFSAERLKGVDSTLKIQPAKLEDSAVYLCASSQTTGIGEKLFFGSGTQLSVL.

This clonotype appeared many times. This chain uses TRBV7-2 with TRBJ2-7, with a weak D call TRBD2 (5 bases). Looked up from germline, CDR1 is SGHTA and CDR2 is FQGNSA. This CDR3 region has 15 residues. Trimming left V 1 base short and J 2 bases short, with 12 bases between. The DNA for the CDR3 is TGTGCCAGCAGCTTAGAAGCTTCGCGGGCCTACGAGCAGTACTTC. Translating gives CASSLEASRAYEQYF. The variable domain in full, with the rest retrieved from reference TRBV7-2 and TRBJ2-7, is GAGVSQSPSNKVTEKGKDVELRCDPISGHTALYWYRQSLGQGLEFLIYFQGNSAPDKSGLPSDRFSAERTGGSVSTLTIQRTQQEDSAVYLCASSLEASRAYEQYFGPGTRLTVT.

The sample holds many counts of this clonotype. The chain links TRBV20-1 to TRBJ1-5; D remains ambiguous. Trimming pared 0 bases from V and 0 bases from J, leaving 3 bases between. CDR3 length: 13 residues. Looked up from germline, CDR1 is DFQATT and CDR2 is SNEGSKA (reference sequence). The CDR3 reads CSARDSSNQPQHF. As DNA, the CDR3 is TGCAGTGCTAGAGACAGTAGCAATCAGCCCCAGCATTTT.

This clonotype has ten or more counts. CDR3 residues: CASTLGRTNTEAFF. The CDR3 nucleotides are TGTGCCAGCACCTTAGGGCGGACGAACACTGAAGCTTTCTTT. The genes are TRBV12-3 or TRBV12-4 and TRBJ1-1, with D unresolved. The CDR3 sequence is 14 residues long. V gave up 7 bases and J gave up 1 base, with 13 bases separating them.

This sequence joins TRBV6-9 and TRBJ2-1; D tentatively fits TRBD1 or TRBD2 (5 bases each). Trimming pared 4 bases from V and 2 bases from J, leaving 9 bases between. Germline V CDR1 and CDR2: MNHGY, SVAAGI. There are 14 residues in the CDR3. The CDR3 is CASSFQGAYNEQFF. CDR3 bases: TGTGCCAGCAGTTTTCAGGGAGCCTACAATGAGCAGTTCTTC.

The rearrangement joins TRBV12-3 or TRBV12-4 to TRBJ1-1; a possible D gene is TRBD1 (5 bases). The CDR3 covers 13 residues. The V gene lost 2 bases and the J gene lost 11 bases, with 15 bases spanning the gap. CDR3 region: CASSLLVGWGAFF. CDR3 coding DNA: TGTGCCAGCAGTTTATTGGTGGGATGGGGGGCTTTCTTT.

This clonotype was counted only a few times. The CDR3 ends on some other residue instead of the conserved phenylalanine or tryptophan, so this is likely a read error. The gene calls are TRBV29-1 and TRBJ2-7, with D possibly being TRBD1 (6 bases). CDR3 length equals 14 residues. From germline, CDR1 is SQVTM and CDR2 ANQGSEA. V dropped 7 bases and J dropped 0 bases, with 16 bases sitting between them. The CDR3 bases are TGCAGCGCTATACCCACAGGGCGCTCCTACGAGCAGTACTCC. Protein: CSAIPTGRSYEQYS.

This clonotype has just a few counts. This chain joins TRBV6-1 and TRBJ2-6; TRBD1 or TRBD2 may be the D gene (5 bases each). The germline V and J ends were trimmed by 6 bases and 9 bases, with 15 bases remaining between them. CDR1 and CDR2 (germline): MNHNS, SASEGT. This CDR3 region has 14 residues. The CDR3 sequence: CASSPPGPHNVLTF. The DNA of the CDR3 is TGTGCCAGCAGCCCTCCGGGACCTCACAACGTCCTGACTTTC.

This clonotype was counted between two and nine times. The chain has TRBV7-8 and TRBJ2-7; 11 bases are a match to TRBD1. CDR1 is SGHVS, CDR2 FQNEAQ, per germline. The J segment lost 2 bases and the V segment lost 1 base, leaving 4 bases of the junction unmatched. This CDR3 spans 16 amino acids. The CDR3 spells CASSLVRTGGTYEQYF. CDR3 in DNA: TGTGCCAGCAGCTTAGTTCGGACAGGGGGCACCTACGAGCAGTACTTC.

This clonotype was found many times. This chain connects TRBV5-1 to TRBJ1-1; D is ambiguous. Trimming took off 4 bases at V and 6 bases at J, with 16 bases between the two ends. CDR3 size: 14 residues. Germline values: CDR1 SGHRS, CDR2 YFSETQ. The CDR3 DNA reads TGCGCCAGCAGCCCTGGAGTGGTGGTCGCTGAAGCTTTCTTT. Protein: CASSPGVVVAEAFF.

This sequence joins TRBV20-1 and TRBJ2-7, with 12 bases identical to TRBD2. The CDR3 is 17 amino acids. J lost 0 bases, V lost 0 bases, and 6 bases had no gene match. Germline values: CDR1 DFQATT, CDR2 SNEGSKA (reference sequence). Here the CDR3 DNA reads TGCAGTGCTAGAGATAGAACTAGCGGGAGGAGCTCCTACGAGCAGTACTTC. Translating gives CSARDRTSGRSSYEQYF.

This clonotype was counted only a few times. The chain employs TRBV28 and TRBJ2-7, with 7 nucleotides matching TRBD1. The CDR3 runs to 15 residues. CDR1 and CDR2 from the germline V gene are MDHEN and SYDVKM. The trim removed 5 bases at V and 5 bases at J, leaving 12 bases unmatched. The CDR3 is CASSGERTGPHEQYF. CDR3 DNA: TGTGCCAGCAGTGGGGAAAGGACAGGCCCTCACGAGCAGTACTTC.

CDR3 DNA: TGTGCCAGCAGCTCGGACGCACAATGGGCTTTCTTT. Amino acids: CASSSDAQWAFF. The genes are TRBV28 and TRBJ1-1; no reliable D call. This CDR3 comprises 12 residues. Looked up from germline, CDR1 is MDHEN and CDR2 is SYDVKM. Trimming cost V 6 bases and J 11 bases, with 16 bases left between them.

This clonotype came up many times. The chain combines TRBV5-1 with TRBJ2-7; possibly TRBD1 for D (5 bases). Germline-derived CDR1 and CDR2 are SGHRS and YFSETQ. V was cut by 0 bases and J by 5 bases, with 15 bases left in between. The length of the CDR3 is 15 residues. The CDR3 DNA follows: TGCGCCAGCAGCTTGGAAGGGGCCCGTTACAACGAGCAGTACTTC. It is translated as CASSLEGARYNEQYF.

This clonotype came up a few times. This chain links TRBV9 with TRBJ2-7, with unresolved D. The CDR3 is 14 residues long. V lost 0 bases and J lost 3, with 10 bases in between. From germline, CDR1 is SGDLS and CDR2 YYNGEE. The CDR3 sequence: CASSVASVNYEQYF. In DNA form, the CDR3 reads TGTGCCAGCAGCGTAGCCTCGGTCAACTACGAGCAGTACTTC.

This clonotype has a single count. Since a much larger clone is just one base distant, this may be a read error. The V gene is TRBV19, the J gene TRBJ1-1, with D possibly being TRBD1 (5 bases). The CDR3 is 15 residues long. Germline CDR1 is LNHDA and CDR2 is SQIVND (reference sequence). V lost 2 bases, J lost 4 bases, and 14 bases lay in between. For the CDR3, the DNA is TGTGCCAGTAGTATATGGGGCGCCATGAGCACTGAAGCTTTCTTT. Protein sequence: CASSIWGAMSTEAFF.

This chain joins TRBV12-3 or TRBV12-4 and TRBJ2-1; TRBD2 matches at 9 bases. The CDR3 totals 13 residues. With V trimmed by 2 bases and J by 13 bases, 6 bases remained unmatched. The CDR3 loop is CASSLSSGVLQFF. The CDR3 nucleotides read TGTGCCAGCAGTTTATCTAGCGGGGTCCTACAGTTCTTC.

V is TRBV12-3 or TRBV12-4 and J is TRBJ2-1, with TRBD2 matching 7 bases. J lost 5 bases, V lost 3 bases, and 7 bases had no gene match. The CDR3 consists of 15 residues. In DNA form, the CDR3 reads TGTGCCAGCAGTTTTCCAGGACTAGTGAACAATGAGCAGTTCTTC. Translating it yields CASSFPGLVNNEQFF.

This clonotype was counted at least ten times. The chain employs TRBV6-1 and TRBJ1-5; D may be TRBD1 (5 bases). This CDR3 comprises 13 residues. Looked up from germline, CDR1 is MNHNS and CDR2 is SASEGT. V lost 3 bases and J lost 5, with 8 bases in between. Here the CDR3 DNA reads TGTGCCAGCAGTGAGGGGGGATATCAGCCCCAGCATTTT. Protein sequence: CASSEGGYQPQHF.